This TCR beta chain came from a study of cytomegalovirus exposure and HLA in healthy donors (dated by TCRdb to 2016 to 2017). With regard to the full study: An earlier analysis of 587 of the donors reported 250 to 350 Gb of sequence data and 100 million to 140 million unique TCR beta sequences from approximately 180 million T cells. Roughly 310 gigabases of sequencing data and approximately 93 million unique TCR sequences were included in an early release covering several hundred HLA-typed donors. Of the roughly 410 genotyped donors, 70% to 90% were placed in the genetic ancestry cluster associated with self-reported Caucasian donors. The study aimed to test whether cataloging public T cell receptors could reveal signatures of past pathogen exposure. Using immunosequencing, the study profiled T cell repertoires from 550 to 750 subjects and related those repertoires to cytomegalovirus serostatus. In addition to the first cohort of 666 subjects, a separate validation cohort of 120 different subjects was used. To predict cytomegalovirus infection status, the study brought together high-throughput TCR immunosequencing, statistical association of individual TCRs with disease status, and machine learning. A later analysis re-examined previously published TCR beta repertoires from about 700 donors and added high-resolution HLA genotyping to investigate patterns of TCR occurrence. Rather than drawing on any new phenotypic data, the later analysis identified candidate immune exposures from TCR beta sequences and the way those sequences occurred across donors. An earlier analysis of roughly 600 of the donors used high-throughput TCR beta sequencing to judge whether each TCR beta V gene segment behaved as functional or pseudogenic. Donor age, sex, ethnicity and CMV serostatus were collected together with the repertoire data. In a later genetic analysis, genome-wide SNP genotypes for about 55% of the 666 donors were used, and that subset was treated as a discovery cohort. All discovery cohort repertoires had been generated using a single sequencing platform. HLA typing included class I and class II loci at four-digit resolution. The number of donors typed differed by locus, with about 620-630 for A, B, C, DRB1 and DQB1, more than 500 for DQA1, 600 to 610 for DPA1, and some 470 for DPB1. Because of strong linkage in the cohort, five DR-DQ haplotypes were treated as single units for association and clustering. Among some 400 genotyped donors of the cohort, an average of about 220,000 unique TCR beta nucleotide sequences was sequenced per donor, of which roughly 18% were non-productive.

Library preparation employed the immunoSEQ multiplex PCR assay. For the multiplex PCR, a mixture combining 60 forward primers for TCR Vbeta segments and 13 reverse primers for TCR Jbeta segments was used. A multiplex PCR assay on genomic DNA amplified the CDR3 region of rearranged TCR beta genes. Amplified TCR beta libraries were sequenced as 87-base-pair reads on the Illumina HiSeq System. On the study's bioinformatics: In a later analysis, 70 million to 95 million unique TCR beta chains were counted across the roughly 670 repertoires, and around 10 million of these chains were shared by at least two donors. Raw reads were error-corrected and collapsed into unique sequences with a nearest-neighbor algorithm that merged closely related sequences to remove PCR and sequencing errors. To assign V, D and J gene segments, CDR3 sequences were aligned to IMGT reference sequences. Each retained sequence needed at least a six-nucleotide match to both a V gene segment and a J gene segment. Rearrangements were classified as productive when the CDR3 lacked stop codons and remained in frame with V and J, and all other rearrangements were classified as non-productive. CDR3 was defined according to IMGT convention as the region running from the second conserved V-encoded cysteine to the conserved J-encoded phenylalanine. Sequences without an unambiguous match to a single V gene segment were excluded from the earlier analysis of about 640 of the donors. In an earlier analysis of 587 of the donors, V segments were called functional above 56.7% productive rearrangements and were called segregating when the between-donor standard deviation exceeded 5%. A statistical classification framework was built to diagnose cytomegalovirus status from the catalog of TCR beta chain sequences. A later analysis assigned V and J genes by comparing TCR nucleotide sequences with IMGT/GENE-DB human TR gene sequences. In a later analysis, CDR3 sequences and most-parsimonious VDJ recombination scenarios were assigned using the TCRdist pipeline. In a later analysis, each TCR beta chain was defined by its CDR3 amino acid sequence together with its V-gene family, and reads without a unique V-gene family were excluded. As a way to deal with suspected cross-contamination and a sequencing artifact, a later analysis dropped under 600 nucleotide sequences that were highly shared and had low generation probability. For each public chain, a later analysis derived a clonal expansion index from normalized ranks of inferred template counts within each repertoire. In a later analysis, generation probabilities were computed with a VDJ recombination model fitted to out-of-frame rearrangements, and the resulting probabilities were checked against IGoR. In a later analysis, TCR-TCR, TCR-HLA and TCR-CMV co-occurrence was scored with hypergeometric tests, and a repertoire-size bias correction was applied to TCR pairs. False discovery rates were estimated in a later analysis by permuting HLA or CMV assignments 20 times. In a later analysis, co-occurring TCRs were grouped with DBSCAN, and TCRdist sequence similarity was added when clustering was performed within HLA-allele-positive subsets. Co-occurrence clustering excluded repertoires with fewer than 30,000 or more than 120,000 public chains, plus five with anomalous nucleotide sharing. This is the immuneACCESS table as TCRdb keeps it, with only in-frame sequences that have V and J called. A part of the clones is gone; compared with another copy, unresolved V genes explain less than half, and the rest is unexplained. V, J and clone size were drawn from that table, and D and trimming were deduced from the DNA. Within this sample are 150,000 to 200,000 clones, with 65% to 85% of them counted one time only. Roughly 7.1% of the sample is held by the ten biggest clonotypes.

To note about this clone: It has no known antigen specificity. No quality values exist for individual bases; no much larger clone is one base distant.

On the study overall, not on this receptor specifically: In this cohort, only TCR beta chains were sequenced, and detectable features were limited by the absence of alpha or paired-chain data. In the study, around 150 TCR beta chains were listed as associated with cytomegalovirus. Most CMV-associated TCR beta chains appeared to be HLA-restricted in a later analysis, and the HLA associations seemed to be driven largely by CMV exposure. Most TCR sequences were seen in very few donors, while some public TCRs were found in many individuals. A group of highly shared sequence variants was considered likely to be a technical artifact of the sequencing pipeline. According to a later genetic analysis, donors in an Asian-associated ancestry cluster had fewer N-insertions in productive TCRs than the roughly 660-donor mean. Linkage disequilibrium might explain the correlated functional status among segregating V segments, but an unknown experimental factor could not be ruled out. A few of the identified cytomegalovirus-associated TCR beta chains were confirmed in vitro to be specific for cytomegalovirus antigens. The classifier was reported to diagnose cytomegalovirus status with high specificity and sensitivity in both the original cohort and the validation cohort. The 87-base-pair reads could not distinguish some IMGT-functional V segments, including TRBV6-2 and TRBV6-3, so those segments were excluded. The authors suggested that the approach could potentially be generalized to other disease states and immunological phenotypes. In a later analysis, TCR association rates were found to vary across HLA loci, with the most associated TCRs seen for DRB1 alleles and the fewest for HLA-C alleles. Because HLA typing was unavailable for some donors at each locus, only the typed subset was used in association tests. In a later analysis, HLA-associated TCR beta chains were found to be more clonally expanded and to have lower generation probabilities than equally common non-associated chains. The only immune exposure information available for the cohort was CMV serostatus. Because counts were too low, approximately 15 rarely observed V segments, including chromosome 9 orphons, were excluded from the earlier analysis of around 590 of the donors. Strong co-occurrence of HLA alleles, especially DR and DQ, made assigning TCR associations to individual alleles difficult. In a later analysis, 16,951 TCR beta sequences were associated with specific HLA alleles at a false discovery rate of 0.05. V-gene and J-gene trimming of TCR beta chains was associated with a missense DCLRE1C variant in a later genetic analysis, and the association was replicated in an independent cohort. A further reported finding was that TCR beta sequences accurately predicted the HLA-A and HLA-B alleles for most subjects in the first cohort. In an earlier analysis of approximately 590 of the donors, most TCR beta V segments appeared in productive rearrangements about 90% or about 30% of the time, broadly matching IMGT annotations. Roughly uniform sequencing depth across donors was assumed in presence/absence analyses, although this assumption may not hold. According to a later analysis, parvovirus B19, influenza, CMV and Epstein-Barr virus appeared linked to several top co-occurrence clusters.

The cohort comprised more than 550 healthy bone marrow donors. All cohort members were sampled while nominally healthy, although unrecorded immune exposures were likely present. The donor was CMV seropositive and was included in the group of some 290 seropositive cohort members. Each donor provided a peripheral blood sample, and peripheral blood mononuclear cells were used for TCR beta sequencing. The Qiagen DNeasy Blood Extraction Kit was used to extract genomic DNA from the blood cell samples. From the cysteine through the phenylalanine, the CDR3 covers 13 amino acids. The kept DNA is CDR3 alone, 39 bases in frame from the first base. V loses 0 bases of germline sequence and J loses 2 bases, and the interval between the two ends is 4 bases. In the germline V gene, CDR1 corresponds to SGHTA and CDR2 to FQGTGA.

The specimen sequenced was PBMCs. This sequence uses TRBV7-3 and TRBJ1-2; there is no confident call for the D gene. This sequence originates from a man aged 35-49 years in good health and CMV-seropositive. CDR3 reads: CASSLTQNYGYTF. The DNA sequence is as follows: TGTGCCAGCAGCTTAACCCAAAACTATGGCTACACCTTC.